This T cell receptor (beta chain) was retrieved from a study of blood T cell repertoires in COVID-19. Sequenced by immunoSEQ multiplex PCR; TCRdb stores in-frame clones only, minus some. Here the sample spans about 370,000 clones, around 87% being singletons. Sequencing was carried out using peripheral blood. This TCR was recovered from a woman aged 25 to 39 with COVID-19, enrolled during active disease.

CDR3: CASRWERDTGELFF. The CDR3 DNA is TGTGCCAGCCGATGGGAGAGGGACACCGGGGAGCTGTTTTTT. V gene TRBV6-5 combines with J gene TRBJ2-2, with D tentatively TRBD2 (5 bases). V lost 8 bases and J 3 bases, leaving 13 bases between the germline ends. Germline assignment: CDR1 MNHEY and CDR2 SVGAGI. This CDR3 has 14 amino acids.